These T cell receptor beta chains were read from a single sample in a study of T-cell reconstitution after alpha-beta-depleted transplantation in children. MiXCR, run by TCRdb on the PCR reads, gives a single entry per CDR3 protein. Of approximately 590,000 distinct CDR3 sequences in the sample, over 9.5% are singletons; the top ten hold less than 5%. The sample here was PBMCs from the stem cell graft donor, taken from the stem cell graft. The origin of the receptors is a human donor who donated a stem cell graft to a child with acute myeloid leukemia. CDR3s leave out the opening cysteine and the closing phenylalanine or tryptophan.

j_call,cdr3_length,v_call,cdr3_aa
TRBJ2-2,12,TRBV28,ASSLGRAGGELF
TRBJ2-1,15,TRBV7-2,ASVTQWGRASYNEQF
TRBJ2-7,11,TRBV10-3,AITQGGSYEQY
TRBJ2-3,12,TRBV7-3,ASSRGGLIDTQY
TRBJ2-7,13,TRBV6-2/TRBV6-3,ASSYPGQGYYEQY
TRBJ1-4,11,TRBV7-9,ASSPEMVEKLF
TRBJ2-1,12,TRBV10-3,AISGERVPVEQF
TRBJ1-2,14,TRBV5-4,ASSLDREPALYGYT
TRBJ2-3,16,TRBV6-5,ASSYSTSGTGGTDTQY
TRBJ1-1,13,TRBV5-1,ASSPQGGPNTEAF
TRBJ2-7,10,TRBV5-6,ASSTGLYEQY
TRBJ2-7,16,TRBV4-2,ASSQVVPAADFFYEQY
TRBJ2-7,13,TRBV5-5,ASRVGQGGGYEQY
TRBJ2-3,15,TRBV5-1,ASHEPTGLAGIDTQY
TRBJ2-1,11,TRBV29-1,SVKGQGNNEQF
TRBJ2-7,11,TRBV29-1,SAAAGVSPEQY
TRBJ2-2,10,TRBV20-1,SALGGVGELF
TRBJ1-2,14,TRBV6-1,ASSEVGPGRGRGYT
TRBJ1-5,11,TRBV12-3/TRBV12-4,ASSLKGEGPQH
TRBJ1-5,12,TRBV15,ATSRRQENQPQH
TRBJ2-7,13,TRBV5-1,ASSLGGGSLYEQY
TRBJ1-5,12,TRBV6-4,ASSDIKGYQPQH
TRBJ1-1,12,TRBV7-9,ASTREGAATEAF
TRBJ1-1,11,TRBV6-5,ASSPPGYTEAF
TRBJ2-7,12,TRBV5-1,ASSGRDPTYEQY
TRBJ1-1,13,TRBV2,ASSEGVGWNTEAF
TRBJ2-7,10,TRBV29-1,SVEGQSHEQY
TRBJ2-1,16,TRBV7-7,ASSLRLAGESSYNEQF
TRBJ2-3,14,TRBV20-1,SARVAGLAGQGTQY
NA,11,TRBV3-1,ASSPRARETQF
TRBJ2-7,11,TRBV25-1,ASIPKNSYEQY
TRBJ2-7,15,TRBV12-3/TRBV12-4,ASSLPPLRDSRREQY
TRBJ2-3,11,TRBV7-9,ASRQDSTDTQY
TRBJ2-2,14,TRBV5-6,ASSLGATPNTGELF
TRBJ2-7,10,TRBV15,ATSRPGGEQY
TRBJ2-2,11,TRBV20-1,SATDENTGELF
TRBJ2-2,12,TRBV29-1,SVQGLAGTGELF
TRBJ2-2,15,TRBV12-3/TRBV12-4,ASSPQGGLLPPGELF
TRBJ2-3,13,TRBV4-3,ASSLVEGAGDTQY
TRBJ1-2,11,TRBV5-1,ASSLGTVASYT
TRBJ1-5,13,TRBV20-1,SARQGGISNQPQH
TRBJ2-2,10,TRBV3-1,ASTKSTGELF
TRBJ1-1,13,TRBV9,ASSETGAPGTEAF
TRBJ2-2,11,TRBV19,ASSRASTGELF
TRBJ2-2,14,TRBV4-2,ASSPEPSVNTGELF
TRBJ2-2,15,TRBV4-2,ASSQDSGSANTGELF
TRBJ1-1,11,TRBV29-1,SVRDRVGTEAF
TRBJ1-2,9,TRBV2,ASSDVNGYT
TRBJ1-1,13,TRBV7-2,ASSSTQGARSEAF
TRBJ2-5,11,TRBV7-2,ASSLTRDQTQY
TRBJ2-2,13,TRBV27,ASSFKGTNTGELF
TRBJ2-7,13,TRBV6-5,ASSYSWKLSYEQY
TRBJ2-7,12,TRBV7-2,ASSFSPGTGEQY